This T cell receptor (beta chain) derives from a study of T cell repertoires in cytomegalovirus infection. Study context: HLA-B-restricted CMV epitopes that are well studied were used alongside recently identified HLA-C-restricted ones. TCR beta signatures that were public indicated CMV infection and matching HLA type.

Overall study findings and caveats: HLA-C-restricted CMV clonotypes gave the most frequent clonotype in two of eight donors. Carriage of CMV together with the relevant HLA was identifiable through cumulative public TCR beta family frequency.

This clonotype was seen at least ten times. Its antigen remains unknown. TCRdb re-called the reads through MiXCR, storing one row per CDR3 protein. The sample consists of 140,000 to 150,000 distinct CDR3 sequences, 32% of them appearing once. The source material was CD8+ T cells from cultured PBMCs, sampled from culture after CMV antigen stimulation. The receptor was isolated from a human donor in good health (CMV status not recorded). Some clones in this sample may be carry-over from other donors' samples.

CDR3 residues: CASSEITGELFF. CDR3 DNA: TGTGCCAGCAGTGAAATTACCGGGGAGCTGTTTTTT. The V gene is TRBV25-1, the J gene TRBJ2-2; D gene uncertain. CDR3 length equals 12 residues. V dropped 2 bases and J dropped 5 bases, with 3 bases sitting between them. Looked up from germline, CDR1 is MGHDK and CDR2 is SYGVNS.